This T cell receptor beta chain was found in a study of radiation and T cells in renal cell carcinoma. Measured with immunoSEQ multiplex PCR; TCRdb has only the in-frame clones, and not every one. The table has some 150,000 clones, about nine tenths seen once. The time point: blood 2 weeks post-SBRT. Noted treatment: 15 Gy SBRT to primary tumor, nephrectomy 4 weeks later. This CDR3 region has 16 residues. CDR1 and CDR2 (germline): SNHLY, FYNNEI. V lost 6 bases and J 7 bases, leaving 19 bases between the germline ends. The sequencing used blood, collected from a patient whose treatment included radiotherapy and nephrectomy. The chain is built from TRBV2 and TRBJ1-6; tentative D call: TRBD1 (5 bases). This TCR derives from a woman aged 45-65 years with renal cell carcinoma. The CDR3 DNA reads TGTGCCAGCAGAGGGGTCCTTCGTACGGAAAATTCACCCCTCCACTTT. Translating it yields CASRGVLRTENSPLHF.